Presented here are 5 T cell receptor beta chains from one specimen sequenced in a study of long-term antiretroviral therapy in people with HIV. Survey level was the resolution at which the v3.0 immunoSEQ assay ran. Profiled with immunoSEQ multiplex PCR; TCRdb holds only in-frame clones, not every one. The profile shows 20,000 to 30,000 clones, around 86% of them singletons. Here the sequenced sample was unsorted PBMCs, taken at the start of antiretroviral therapy, before treatment. Receptor source: a woman aged 18-35 years with HIV.

The chain has TRBV7-3 and TRBJ2-1; the match to TRBD2 covers 12 bases. The CDR3 runs to 15 residues. V shed 5 bases and J 5 bases; nucleotides not matched to a gene: 4. Germline lookup yields CDR1 SGHTA and CDR2 FQGTGA. CDR3 residues: CASSPTSGGHNEQFF. The CDR3 coding sequence is TGTGCCAGCAGCCCTACTAGCGGGGGGCACAATGAGCAGTTCTTC.

The chain uses TRBV4-3 and TRBJ1-5; D unclear. Per germline, CDR1 LGHNA and CDR2 YSLEER. V was cut by 3 bases and J by 4 bases, with 7 bases left in between. The CDR3 has 13 residues. CDR3 sequence reads: CASSQTQNQPQHF. In DNA form, the CDR3 reads TGCGCCAGCAGCCAGACACAAAATCAGCCCCAGCATTTT.

This chain connects TRBV6-5 to TRBJ2-3, with D tentatively TRBD2 (5 bases). Trimming removed 0 bases at V and 10 bases at J, with 17 bases between. Germline V gene data show CDR1 as MNHEY and CDR2 as SVGAGI. CDR3 length equals 15 residues. The CDR3 DNA reads as TGTGCCAGCAGTTACTCGGGCAGGCCGACGGGATCGCAGTATTTT. It specifies CASSYSGRPTGSQYF.

V and J are TRBV19 and TRBJ1-1; no definite D call. The germline CDR1 and CDR2 sequences are LNHDA and SQIVND (reference sequence). The CDR3 contains 15 residues. V gave up 3 bases and J gave up 4 bases, with 15 bases separating them. CDR3 sequence reads: CASSIQLPLGTEAFF. CDR3 nucleotides: TGTGCCAGTAGTATCCAGCTACCCCTCGGCACTGAAGCTTTCTTT.

This clone was seen only once. The chain carries TRBV11-1 and TRBJ1-5; D is unclear. The germline V gene encodes CDR1 SGHAT and CDR2 FQDESV (reference sequence). CDR3 length equals 14 residues. V gave up 1 base and J gave up 3 bases, with 7 bases separating them. This CDR3 reads CASSLGLDNQPQHF. For the CDR3, the DNA is TGTGCCAGCAGCTTAGGACTGGACAATCAGCCCCAGCATTTT.